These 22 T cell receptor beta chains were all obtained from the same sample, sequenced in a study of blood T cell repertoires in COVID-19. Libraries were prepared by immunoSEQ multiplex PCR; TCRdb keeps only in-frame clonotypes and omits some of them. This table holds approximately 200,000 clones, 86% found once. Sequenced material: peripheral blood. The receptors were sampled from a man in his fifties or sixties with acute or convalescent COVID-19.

CDR3 sequence (DNA): TGTGCCAGCAGCGTAGATCCCAGGGGTGAAGCTTTCTTT. Its translation is CASSVDPRGEAFF. J is TRBJ1-1 and V is TRBV9; D possibly corresponds to TRBD1 (6 bases). The germline V and J ends were trimmed by 0 bases and 7 bases, with 10 bases remaining between them. Germline V gene sequence: CDR1 SGDLS, CDR2 YYNGEE. The CDR3 consists of 13 residues.

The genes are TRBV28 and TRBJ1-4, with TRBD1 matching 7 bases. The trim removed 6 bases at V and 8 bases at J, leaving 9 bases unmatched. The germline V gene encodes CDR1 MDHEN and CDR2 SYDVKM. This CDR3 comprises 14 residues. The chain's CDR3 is CASSRTGVWEKLFF. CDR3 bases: TGTGCCAGCAGCCGCACAGGGGTATGGGAAAAACTGTTTTTT. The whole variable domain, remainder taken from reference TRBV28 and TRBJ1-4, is DVKVTQSSRYLVKRTGEKVFLECVQDMDHENMFWYRQDPGLGLRLIYFSYDVKMKEKGDIPEGYSVSREKKERFSLILESASTNQTSMYLCASSRTGVWEKLFFGSGTQLSVL.

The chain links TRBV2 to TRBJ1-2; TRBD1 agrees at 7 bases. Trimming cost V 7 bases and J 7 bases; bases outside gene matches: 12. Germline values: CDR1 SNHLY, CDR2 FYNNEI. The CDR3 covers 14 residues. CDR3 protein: CASMSDRTFGGYTF. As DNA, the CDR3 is TGTGCCAGCATGTCGGACAGGACCTTTGGTGGCTACACCTTC. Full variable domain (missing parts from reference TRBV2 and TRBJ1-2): EPEVTQTPSHQVTQMGQEVILRCVPISNHLYFYWYRQILGQKVEFLVSFYNNEISEKSEIFDDQFSVERPDGSNFTLKIRSTKLEDSAMYFCASMSDRTFGGYTFGSGTRLTVV.

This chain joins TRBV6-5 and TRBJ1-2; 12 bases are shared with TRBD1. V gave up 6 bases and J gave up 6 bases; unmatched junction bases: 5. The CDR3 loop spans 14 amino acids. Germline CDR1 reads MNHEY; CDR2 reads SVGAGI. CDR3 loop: CASRGQGAGHGYTF. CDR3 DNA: TGTGCCAGCAGGGGACAGGGGGCTGGGCATGGCTACACCTTC.

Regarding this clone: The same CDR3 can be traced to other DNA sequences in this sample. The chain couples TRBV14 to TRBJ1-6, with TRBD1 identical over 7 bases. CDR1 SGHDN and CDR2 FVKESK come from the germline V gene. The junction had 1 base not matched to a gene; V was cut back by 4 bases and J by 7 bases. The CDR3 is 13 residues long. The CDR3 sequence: CASSRQGNSPLHF. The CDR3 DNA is TGTGCCAGCAGCCGACAGGGCAATTCACCCCTCCACTTT.

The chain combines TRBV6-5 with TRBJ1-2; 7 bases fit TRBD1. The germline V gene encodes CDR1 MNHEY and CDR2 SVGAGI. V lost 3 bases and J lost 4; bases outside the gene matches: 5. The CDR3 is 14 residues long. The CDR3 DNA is TGTGCCAGCAGTTATGACAGGGCTGGCTATGGCTACACCTTC. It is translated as CASSYDRAGYGYTF.

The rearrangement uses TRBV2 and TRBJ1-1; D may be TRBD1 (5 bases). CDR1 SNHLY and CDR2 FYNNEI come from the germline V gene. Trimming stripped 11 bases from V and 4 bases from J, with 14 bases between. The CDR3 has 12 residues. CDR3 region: CAGQLSPTEAFF. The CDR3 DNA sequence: TGTGCCGGACAACTAAGCCCCACTGAAGCTTTCTTT.

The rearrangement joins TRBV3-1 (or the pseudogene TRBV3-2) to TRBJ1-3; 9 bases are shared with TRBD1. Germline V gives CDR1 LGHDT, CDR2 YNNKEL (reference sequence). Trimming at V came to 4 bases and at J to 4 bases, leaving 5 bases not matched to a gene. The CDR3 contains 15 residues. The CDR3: CASSPGTGFGNTIYF. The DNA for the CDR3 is TGTGCCAGCAGCCCGGGGACAGGGTTCGGAAACACCATATATTTT.

The CDR3, as DNA: TGTGCCAGCAGTTACTGGGGGCCCGGGACAGGGGACGGCTACACCTTC. It yields the protein CASSYWGPGTGDGYTF. The chain has TRBV6-5 and TRBJ1-2; 10 positions agree with TRBD1. The CDR3 covers 16 residues. Germline values: CDR1 MNHEY, CDR2 SVGAGI. Trimming cost V 1 base and J 8 bases; bases outside gene matches: 10.

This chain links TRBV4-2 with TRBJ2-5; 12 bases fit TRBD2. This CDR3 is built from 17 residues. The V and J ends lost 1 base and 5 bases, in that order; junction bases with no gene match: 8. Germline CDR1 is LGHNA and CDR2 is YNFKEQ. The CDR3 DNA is TGTGCCAGCAGCCAAGGACTAGCGGGGGCTGGGGAGGAGACCCAGTACTTC. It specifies CASSQGLAGAGEETQYF.

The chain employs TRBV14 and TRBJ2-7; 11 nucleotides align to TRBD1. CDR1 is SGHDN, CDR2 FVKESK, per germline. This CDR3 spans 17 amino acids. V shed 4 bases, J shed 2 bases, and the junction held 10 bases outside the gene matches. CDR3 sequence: CASSPILGQGAPYEQYF. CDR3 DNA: TGTGCCAGCAGCCCAATACTTGGACAGGGGGCTCCCTACGAGCAGTACTTC.

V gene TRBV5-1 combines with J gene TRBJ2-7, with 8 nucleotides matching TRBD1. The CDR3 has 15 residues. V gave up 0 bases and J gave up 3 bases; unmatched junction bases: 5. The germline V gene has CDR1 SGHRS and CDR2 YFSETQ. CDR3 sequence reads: CASSLVSGQGYEQYF. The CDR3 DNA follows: TGCGCCAGCAGCTTGGTTAGCGGACAGGGCTACGAGCAGTACTTC.

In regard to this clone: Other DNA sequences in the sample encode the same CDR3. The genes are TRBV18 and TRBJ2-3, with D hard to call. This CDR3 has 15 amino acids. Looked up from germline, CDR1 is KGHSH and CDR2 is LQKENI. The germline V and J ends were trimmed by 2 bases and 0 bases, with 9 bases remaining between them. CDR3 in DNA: TGTGCCAGCTCACCAGAGCGAACTAGCACAGATACGCAGTATTTT. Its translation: CASSPERTSTDTQYF. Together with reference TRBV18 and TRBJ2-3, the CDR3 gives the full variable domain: NAGVMQNPRHLVRRRGQEARLRCSPMKGHSHVYWYRQLPEEGLKFMVYLQKENIIDESGMPKERFSAEFPKEGPSILRIQQVVRGDSAAYFCASSPERTSTDTQYFGPGTRLTVL.

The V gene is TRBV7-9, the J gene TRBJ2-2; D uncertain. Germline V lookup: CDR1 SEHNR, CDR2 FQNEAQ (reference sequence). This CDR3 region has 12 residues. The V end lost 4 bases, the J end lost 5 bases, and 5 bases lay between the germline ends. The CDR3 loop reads CASSWQTGELFF. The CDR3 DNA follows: TGTGCCAGCAGCTGGCAAACCGGGGAGCTGTTTTTT.

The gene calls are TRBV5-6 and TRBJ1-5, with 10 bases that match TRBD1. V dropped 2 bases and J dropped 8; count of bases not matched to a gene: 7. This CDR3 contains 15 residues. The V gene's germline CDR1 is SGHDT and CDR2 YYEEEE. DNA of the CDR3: TGTGCCAGCAGCTTCCGGGACAGGGGATCCGAGCCCCAGCATTTT. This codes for CASSFRDRGSEPQHF.

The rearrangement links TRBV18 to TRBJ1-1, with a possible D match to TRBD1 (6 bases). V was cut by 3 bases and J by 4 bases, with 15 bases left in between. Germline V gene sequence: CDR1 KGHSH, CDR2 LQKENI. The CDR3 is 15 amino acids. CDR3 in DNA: TGTGCCAGCTCACCGGGGGCAGGGGAAGTCACTGAAGCTTTCTTT. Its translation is CASSPGAGEVTEAFF.

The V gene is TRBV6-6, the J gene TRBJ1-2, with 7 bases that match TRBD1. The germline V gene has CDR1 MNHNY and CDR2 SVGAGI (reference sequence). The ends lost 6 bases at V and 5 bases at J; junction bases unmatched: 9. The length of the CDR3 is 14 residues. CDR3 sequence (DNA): TGTGCCAGCAGGGGCGGGACAGCCTCATATGGCTACACCTTC. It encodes CASRGGTASYGYTF.

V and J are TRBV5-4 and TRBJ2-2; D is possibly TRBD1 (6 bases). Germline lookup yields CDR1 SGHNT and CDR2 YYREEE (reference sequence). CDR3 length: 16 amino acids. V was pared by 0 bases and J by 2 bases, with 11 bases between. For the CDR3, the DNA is TGTGCCAGCAGCTTGGCCATGGACAGTAACACCGGGGAGCTGTTTTTT. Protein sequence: CASSLAMDSNTGELFF.

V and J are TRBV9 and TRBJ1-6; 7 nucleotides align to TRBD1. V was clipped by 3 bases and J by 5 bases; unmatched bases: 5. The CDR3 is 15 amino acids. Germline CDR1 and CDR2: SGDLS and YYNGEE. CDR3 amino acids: CASSARGSNNSPLHF. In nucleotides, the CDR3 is TGTGCCAGCAGCGCCAGGGGGAGTAATAATTCACCCCTCCACTTT.

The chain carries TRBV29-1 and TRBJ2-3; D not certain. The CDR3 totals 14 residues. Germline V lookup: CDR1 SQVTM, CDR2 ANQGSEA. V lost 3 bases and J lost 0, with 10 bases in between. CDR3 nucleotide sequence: TGCAGCGTTGATACATTCGCTAGCACAGATACGCAGTATTTT. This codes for CSVDTFASTDTQYF.

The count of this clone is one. Here the CDR3 reads CAISEGRGMNTEAFF. The CDR3 nucleotides read TGTGCCATCAGTGAGGGGCGGGGCATGAACACTGAAGCTTTCTTT. The chain employs TRBV10-3 and TRBJ1-1; tentative D call: TRBD1 (5 bases). V was clipped by 2 bases and J by 0 bases, with 10 bases between them. In germline, CDR1 is ENHRY, CDR2 SYGVKD. CDR3 size: 15 residues.

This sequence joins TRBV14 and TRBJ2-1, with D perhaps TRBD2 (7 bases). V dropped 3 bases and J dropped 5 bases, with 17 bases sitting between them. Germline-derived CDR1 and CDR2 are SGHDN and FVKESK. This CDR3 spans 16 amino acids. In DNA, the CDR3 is TGTGCCAGCAGCCACGACCGGGGGGCCGTACACAATGAGCAGTTCTTC. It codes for CASSHDRGAVHNEQFF.